This paragraph reports one T cell receptor (beta chain). This sample is drawn from a study of blood T cell repertoires in COVID-19. Sequencing used immunoSEQ multiplex PCR; TCRdb keeps in-frame clones, though not all of them. The sample yields some 280,000 clones, approximately 91% seen once. The sequencing sample was made of peripheral blood. The sequence derives from a woman in her thirties or forties who had recovered from COVID-19.

The CDR3 spells CASSLFLAGESDTQYF. CDR3 coding DNA: TGTGCCAGCAGCTTGTTTCTAGCGGGAGAGTCAGATACGCAGTATTTT. The rearrangement links TRBV5-4 to TRBJ2-3; 10 bases are a match to TRBD2. Germline CDR1 reads SGHNT; CDR2 reads YYREEE (reference sequence). V gave up 1 base and J gave up 4 bases; unmatched junction bases: 6. There are 16 residues in the CDR3.